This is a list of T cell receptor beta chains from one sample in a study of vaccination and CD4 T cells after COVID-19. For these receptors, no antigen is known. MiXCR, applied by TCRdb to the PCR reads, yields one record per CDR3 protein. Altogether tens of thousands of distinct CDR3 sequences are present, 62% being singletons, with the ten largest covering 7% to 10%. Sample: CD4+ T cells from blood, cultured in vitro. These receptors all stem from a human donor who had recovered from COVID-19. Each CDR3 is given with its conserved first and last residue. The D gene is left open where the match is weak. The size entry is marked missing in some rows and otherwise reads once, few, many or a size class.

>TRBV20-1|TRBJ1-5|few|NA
TGCAGTGCTAGAGTCTCACTGGGCAATCAGCCCCAGCATTTT
CSARVSLGNQPQHF
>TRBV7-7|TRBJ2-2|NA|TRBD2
TGTGCCAGCAGCTTAAGCGGGAGGGATTCCGGGGAGCTGTTTTTT
CASSLSGRDSGELFF
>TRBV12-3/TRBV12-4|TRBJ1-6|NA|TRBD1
TGTGCCAGCATCTTTCAGGGCCAAGGGGGCCGTTCACCCCTCCACTTT
CASIFQGQGGRSPLHF
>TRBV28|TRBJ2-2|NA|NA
TGTGCCAGCAGTTTATCTGGGGCGGGGACCGGGGAGCTGTTTTTT
CASSLSGAGTGELFF
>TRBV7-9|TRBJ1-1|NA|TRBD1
TGTGCCAGCAGCTTAGGGGGGACACCGGGACAGGGGCCCCGCACTGAAGCTTTCTTT
CASSLGGTPGQGPRTEAFF
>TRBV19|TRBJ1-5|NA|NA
TGTGCCAGTAGTATCCGGGGGAACCAGTATAGCAATCAGCCCCAGCATTTT
CASSIRGNQYSNQPQHF
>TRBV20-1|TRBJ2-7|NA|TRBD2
TGCAGTGCCGAGGGACTAGCGGGAGACCTCTCCTACGAGCAGTACTTC
CSAEGLAGDLSYEQYF
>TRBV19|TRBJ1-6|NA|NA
TGTGCCAGTAGCAACGGGACACAGAGTTCACCCCTCCACTTT
CASSNGTQSSPLHF
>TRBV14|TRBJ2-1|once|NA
TGTGCCAGCAGCCTCCAAACAGGGAATAGGGAGTTCTTC
CASSLQTGNREFF
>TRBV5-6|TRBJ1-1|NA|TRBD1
TGTGCCAGCAGCAGGGACAGGGCGAACACTGAAGCTTTCTTT
CASSRDRANTEAFF
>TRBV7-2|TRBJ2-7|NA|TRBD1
TGTGCCAGCAGCCGCCGGACAGGGGTAGGCGAGCAGTACTTC
CASSRRTGVGEQYF
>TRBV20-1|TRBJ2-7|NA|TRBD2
TGCAGTGCTAGTGGGACTAGCGGGAGGGAATCCTACGAGCAGTACTTC
CSASGTSGRESYEQYF
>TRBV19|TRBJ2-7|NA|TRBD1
TGTGCCAGTAGTCCCCGACAGGGCGCGCAGTACTTC
CASSPRQGAQYF
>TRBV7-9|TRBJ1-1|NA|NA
TGTGCCAGCAGCCCCCGGGCTACGAACACTGAAGCTTTCTTT
CASSPRATNTEAFF
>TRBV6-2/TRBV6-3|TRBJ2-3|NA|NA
TGTGCCAGCAGAGTACAGGGAAGGAAGACAGATACGCAGTATTTT
CASRVQGRKTDTQYF
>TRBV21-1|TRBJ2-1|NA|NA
TGTGCCAGCAGCGAGCGGGAGGAGGAACATGAGCAGTTCTTC
CASSEREEEHEQFF
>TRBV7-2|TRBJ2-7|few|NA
TGTGCCAGCAGCCCCCCAAGCCCAGGTGTCTCCTACGAGCAGTACTTC
CASSPPSPGVSYEQYF
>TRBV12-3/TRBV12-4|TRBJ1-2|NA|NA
TGTGCCAGCAGTTTAAGGGTACCGGTCACCCATGGCTACACCTTC
CASSLRVPVTHGYTF
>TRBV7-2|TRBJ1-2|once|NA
TGTGCCAGCAGCTTGGGCAGGGGAGGTTATGGCTACACCTTC
CASSLGRGGYGYTF
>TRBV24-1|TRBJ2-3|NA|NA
TGTGCCACGGCCCCCTGGGGGGGGCAAGATACGCAGTATTTT
CATAPWGGQDTQYF
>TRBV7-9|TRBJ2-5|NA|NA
TGTGCCAGCAGCCCGGACATCCCGGAGACCCAGTACTTC
CASSPDIPETQYF
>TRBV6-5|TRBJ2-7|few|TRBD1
TGTGCCAGCAGTTACAAGGTCTGGACAGGGGGGACCTACGAGCAGTACTTC
CASSYKVWTGGTYEQYF
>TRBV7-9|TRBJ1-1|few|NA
TGTGCCAGCAGCTTAGCCGGAGGCGCTGAAGCTTTCTTT
CASSLAGGAEAFF
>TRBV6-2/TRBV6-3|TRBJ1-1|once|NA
TGTGCCAGCAGTTACTGGGCTGAAGCTTTCTTT
CASSYWAEAFF
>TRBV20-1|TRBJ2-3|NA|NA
TGCAGTGCTAGAGGTCCGGGGATCAGCACAGATACGCAGTATTTT
CSARGPGISTDTQYF
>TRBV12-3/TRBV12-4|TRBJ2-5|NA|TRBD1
TGTGCCAGCAGCCACGGACAGGGTAGGACCCAGTACTTC
CASSHGQGRTQYF
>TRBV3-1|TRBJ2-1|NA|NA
TGTGCCAGCAGCCCTTTCAATGGCGAGCAGTTCTTC
CASSPFNGEQFF
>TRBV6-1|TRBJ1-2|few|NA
TGTGCCAGCAGACCCCATCGGGACACCCGGAGGTATGGCTACACCTTC
CASRPHRDTRRYGYTF
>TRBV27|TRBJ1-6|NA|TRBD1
TGTGCCAGCAGTTTAGTACAGGGGTACAATTCACCCCTCCACTTT
CASSLVQGYNSPLHF
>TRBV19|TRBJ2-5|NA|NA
TGTGCCAGTAGTATCAGGACCCGGGAAGAGACCCAGTACTTC
CASSIRTREETQYF
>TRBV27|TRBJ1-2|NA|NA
TGTGCCAGCAGTTTTTTTGGGGAACGTGGCTACACCTTC
CASSFFGERGYTF
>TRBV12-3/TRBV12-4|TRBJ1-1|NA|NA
TGTGCCAGCAGCCCTCAGGGAGTCACTGAAGCTTTCTTT
CASSPQGVTEAFF
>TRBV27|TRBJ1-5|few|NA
TGTGCCAGCAGTTTGAAAAGCAATCAGCCCCAGCATTTT
CASSLKSNQPQHF
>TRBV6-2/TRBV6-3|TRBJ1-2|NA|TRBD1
TGTGCCAGCCAAAGGACAGGGCATATCAATGGCTACACCTTC
CASQRTGHINGYTF
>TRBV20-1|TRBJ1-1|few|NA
TGCAGTGCTAGAGGTCAGGGAGAAGCTTTCTTT
CSARGQGEAFF
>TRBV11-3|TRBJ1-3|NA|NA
TGTGCCAGCAGCTCTCAGTCCTCTGGAAACACCATATATTTT
CASSSQSSGNTIYF
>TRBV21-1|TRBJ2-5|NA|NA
TGTGCCAGCATCCCGGGACAGTCGGGGGAGACCCAGTACTTC
CASIPGQSGETQYF
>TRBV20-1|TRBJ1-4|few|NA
TGCAGTGCTAGGGGCCAGACGAATGAAAAACTGTTTTTT
CSARGQTNEKLFF
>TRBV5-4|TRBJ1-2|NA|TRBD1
TGTGCCAGCAGCGCCGTAGGACAGGGGGCTCTTGGCTATGGCTACACCTTC
CASSAVGQGALGYGYTF
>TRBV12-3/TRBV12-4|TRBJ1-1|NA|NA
TGTGCCAGCAGATCCATGAACACTGAAGCTTTCTTT
CASRSMNTEAFF
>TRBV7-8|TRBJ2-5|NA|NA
TGTGCCGCTTTCGGGCAGAGGGGCGGGGAGACCCAGTACTTC
CAAFGQRGGETQYF
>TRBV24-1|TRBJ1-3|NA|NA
TGTGCCACCAGTGACCGATTAGGAAACACCATATATTTT
CATSDRLGNTIYF
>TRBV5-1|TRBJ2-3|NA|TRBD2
TGCGCCAGCAGCTTGGGTAGCGGGATTACGGATACGCAGTATTTT
CASSLGSGITDTQYF
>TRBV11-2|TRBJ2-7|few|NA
TGTGCCAGCAGCTTAAGGCGGGTTGGCGGAGACTCCTACGAGCAGTACTTC
CASSLRRVGGDSYEQYF
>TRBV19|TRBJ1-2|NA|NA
TGTGCCAGTAGTAGGAGGGAGTCCTCAGCTTATGGCTACACCTTC
CASSRRESSAYGYTF
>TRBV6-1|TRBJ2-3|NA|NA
TGTGCCAGCAGTGTGAGAGGGGATACGCAGTATTTT
CASSVRGDTQYF
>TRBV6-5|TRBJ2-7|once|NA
TGTGCCAGCAGTTTGGCCCAGGGAACCTACGAGCAGTACTTC
CASSLAQGTYEQYF
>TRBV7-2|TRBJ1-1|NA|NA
TGTGCCAGCAGCTTGATGCGCGACACTGAAGCTTTCTTT
CASSLMRDTEAFF
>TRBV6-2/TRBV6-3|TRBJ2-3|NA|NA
TGTGCCAGCAGCCGAGTGACCCTCCTCTCAGATACGCAGTATTTT
CASSRVTLLSDTQYF
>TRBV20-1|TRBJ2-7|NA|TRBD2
TGCAGTGCTAGAGAGGGTAGCGGGAGTAGGGGTTATTACGAGCAGTACTTC
CSAREGSGSRGYYEQYF
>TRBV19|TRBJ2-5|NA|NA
TGTGCCAGTAGTGTTAGGGGAGAGACCCAGTACTTC
CASSVRGETQYF
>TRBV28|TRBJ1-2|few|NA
TGTGCCAGCAGTTTACGGTATGGCTACACCTTC
CASSLRYGYTF
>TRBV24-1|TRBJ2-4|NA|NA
TGTGCCACCAGTGACCCGTCAAGAAACATTCAGTACTTC
CATSDPSRNIQYF